This TCR beta chain was documented in a study of response to subunit inactivated influenza vaccine. TCRdb fed the RT-PCR reads into MiXCR, producing one record per CDR3 protein. Of about 570,000 distinct CDR3 sequences in the sample, 12% are singletons; the top ten hold approximately 10%. The germline gives CDR1 SGHDT, CDR2 YYEEEE. The CDR3 is 12 residues long. V shed 3 bases and J 8 bases; nucleotides not matched to a gene: 3. Study-level points and caveats: Authors suggested that a seasonal influenza vaccination recruits few new T cells each time.

Turning to this clonotype: Its antigen remains unknown.

The sample was PBMCs from blood, taken on the day of vaccination. This rearrangement joins TRBV5-6 to TRBJ2-3; the match to TRBD1 covers 7 bases. This receptor was taken from a man between 50 and 59 years old who received an inactivated influenza vaccine. CDR3 DNA sequence: TGTGCCAGCAGCTCCAACAGGGGTACGCAGTATTTT. Translated, it gives CASSSNRGTQYF.